These T cell receptor beta chains were read from a single sample in a study of T cells after yellow fever vaccination. TCRdb analysed the 5' RACE reads with MiXCR anew, one entry per CDR3 protein. This table has hundreds of thousands of distinct CDR3 sequences, about 19% appearing once. The sequencing used PBMCs, collected before the yellow fever booster vaccination. The origin of the receptors is a man aged 18 to 30 who received the YFV17D yellow fever vaccine. Both conserved end residues are trimmed from each CDR3. Clone size, where shown, is once, few, many, or a class for clones that have expanded.

>-|TRBV20-1
SARVSTQY
>-|TRBV7-3
ASSALGASTDTQY
>-|TRBV27
ASSRRDRGQETQY
>-|TRBV10-3
ATKAGDSYNEQF
>-|TRBV4-1
ASSHPRAGTGGQETQY
>few|TRBV6-5
ASSAGQSYEQY
>-|TRBV27
ASSLTSDDEQF
>few|TRBV27
ASSLSLLSNGKLF
>few|TRBV5-1
ASSFWGAGDEQF
>many|TRBV6-5
ASSYSIRGHHNEQF
>few|TRBV2
ASSGLRQGARHLH
>few|TRBV6-2/TRBV6-3
ASSYSINSGYT
>-|TRBV29-1
SVAGGLTGELF
>many|TRBV5-1
ASRGLAGGSYEQY
>few|TRBV6-5
ATLEGGSRTEAF
>-|TRBV12-3/TRBV12-4
ASSQIPGQWFLSGANVLT